The TCR beta chain under discussion was sequenced for a study of naive and memory T cell subsets. Study observations and caveats: TCR counts from RNA may reflect activation-linked expression changes. Clonotypes are single alpha or beta chains, not paired receptors. No ground truth validated the naive and memory repertoire findings.

On this clonotype: What it binds is not known.

CD4+ T cell IFNgamma after overnight CMV lysate exposure gave donor CMV status. An equimolar mix of two oligonucleotides served as the beta constant-region primer for TRBC1 and TRBC2. Nested alpha and beta constant-region primers with the SP2 primer drove four PCR rounds on ligated cDNA. Each CDR3 protein gets one entry after TCRdb re-called the UMI-ligation and nested PCR reads with MiXCR. Among roughly 8,000 distinct CDR3 sequences listed, 25% to 35% were seen once. This TCR derives from a human donor in good health. The material sequenced was CD8+ TEMRA cells from blood. Sample subset: effector memory re-expressing CD45RA, CD45RA+ CD27-.

DNA for the CDR3: TGTGCCAGCAGTGAAGCCAGGGTGGGCACCGGGGAGCTGTTTTTT. Translating it yields CASSEARVGTGELFF. The gene calls are TRBV25-1 and TRBJ2-2; D possibly corresponds to TRBD1 (5 bases). V shed 2 bases and J shed 4 bases, with 11 bases lying between them. The CDR3 runs to 15 residues. Germline lookup yields CDR1 MGHDK and CDR2 SYGVNS.